This section outlines one T cell receptor (beta chain) sequence together with its context. V was cut by 5 bases and J by 4 bases, with 9 bases left in between. The CDR3 runs 13 residues. As originally analysed: Nucleated cell number was recorded as an estimate derived from reference gene primer amplification. TCRdb's table, derived via immunoSEQ multiplex PCR, lists solely in-frame clones and lacks some. V, J and clone size derive from that table, while D and trimming were established from the DNA sequence. The data contain about 170,000 clones, roughly 79% of them singletons. The record originates from a study of blood T cell repertoires in COVID-19. Study details: Samples came from the United States, Italy and Spain, spanning acute and convalescent COVID-19. PBMCs, B-cell-depleted T cells, or T cells were the source of the cDNA or gDNA that made up the material.

The sequence derives from an elderly woman with acute or convalescent COVID-19. Sequencing was performed on peripheral blood. V usage is TRBV12-3 or TRBV12-4 and J usage is TRBJ1-3; a possible D gene is TRBD1 (6 bases). The CDR3 protein is CASSAGTGNTIYF. For the CDR3, the DNA is TGTGCCAGCAGTGCCGGGACAGGAAACACCATATATTTT.